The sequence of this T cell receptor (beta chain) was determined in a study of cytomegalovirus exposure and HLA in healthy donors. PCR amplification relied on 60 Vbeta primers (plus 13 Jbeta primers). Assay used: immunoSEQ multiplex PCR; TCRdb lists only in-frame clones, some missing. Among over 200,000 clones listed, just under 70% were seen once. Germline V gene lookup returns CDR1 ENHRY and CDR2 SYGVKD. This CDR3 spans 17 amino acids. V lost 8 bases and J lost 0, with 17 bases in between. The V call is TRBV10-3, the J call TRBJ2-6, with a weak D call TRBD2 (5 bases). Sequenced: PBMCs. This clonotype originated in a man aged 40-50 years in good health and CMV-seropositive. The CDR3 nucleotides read TGTGCCATCCGCGAGGCGGGTGCCGTCTCTGGGGCCAACGTCCTGACTTTC. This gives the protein CAIREAGAVSGANVLTF.